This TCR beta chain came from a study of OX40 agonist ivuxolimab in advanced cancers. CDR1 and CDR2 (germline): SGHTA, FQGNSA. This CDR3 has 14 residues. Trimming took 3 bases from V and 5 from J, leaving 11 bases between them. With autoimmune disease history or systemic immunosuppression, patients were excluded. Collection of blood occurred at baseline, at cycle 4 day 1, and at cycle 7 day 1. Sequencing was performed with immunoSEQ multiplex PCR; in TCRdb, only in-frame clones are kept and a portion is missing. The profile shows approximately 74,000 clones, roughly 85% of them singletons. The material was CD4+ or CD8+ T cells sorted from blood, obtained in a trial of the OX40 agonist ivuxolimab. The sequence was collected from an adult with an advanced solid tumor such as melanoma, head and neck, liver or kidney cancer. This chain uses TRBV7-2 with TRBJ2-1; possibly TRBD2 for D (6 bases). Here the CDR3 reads CASSFSSVNNEQFF. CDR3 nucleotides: TGTGCCAGCAGCTTCTCTAGCGTAAACAATGAGCAGTTCTTC.